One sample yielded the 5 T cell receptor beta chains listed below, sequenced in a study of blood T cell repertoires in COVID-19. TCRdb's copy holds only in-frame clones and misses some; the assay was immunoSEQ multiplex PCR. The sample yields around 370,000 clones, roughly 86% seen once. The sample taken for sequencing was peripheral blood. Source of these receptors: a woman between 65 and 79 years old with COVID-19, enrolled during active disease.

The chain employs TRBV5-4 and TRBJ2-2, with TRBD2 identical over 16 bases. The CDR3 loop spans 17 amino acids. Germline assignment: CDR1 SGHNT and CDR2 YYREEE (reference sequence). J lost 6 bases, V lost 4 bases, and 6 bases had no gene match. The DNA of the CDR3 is TGTGCCAGCAGCCTGCTGGGACTAGCGGGGGGGTCCGGGGAGCTGTTTTTT. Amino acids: CASSLLGLAGGSGELFF.

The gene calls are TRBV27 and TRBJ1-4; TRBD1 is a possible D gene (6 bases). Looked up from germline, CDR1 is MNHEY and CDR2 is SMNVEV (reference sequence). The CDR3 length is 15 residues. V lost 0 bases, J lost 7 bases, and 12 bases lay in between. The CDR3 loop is CASSLSWGLGEKLFF. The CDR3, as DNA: TGTGCCAGCAGTTTATCGTGGGGGCTCGGTGAAAAACTGTTTTTT.

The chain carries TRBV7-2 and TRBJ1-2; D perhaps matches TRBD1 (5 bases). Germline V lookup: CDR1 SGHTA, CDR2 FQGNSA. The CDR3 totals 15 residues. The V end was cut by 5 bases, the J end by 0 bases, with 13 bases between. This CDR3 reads CASSPQGSANYGYTF. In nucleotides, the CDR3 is TGTGCCAGCAGCCCGCAGGGATCTGCTAACTATGGCTACACCTTC.

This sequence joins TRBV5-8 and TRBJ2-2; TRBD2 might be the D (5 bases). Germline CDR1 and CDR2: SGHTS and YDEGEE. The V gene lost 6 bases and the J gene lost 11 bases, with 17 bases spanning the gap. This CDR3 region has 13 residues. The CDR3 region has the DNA TGTGCCAGCATCCGGACTGCTCTCGGAGAGCTGTTTTTT. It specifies CASIRTALGELFF.

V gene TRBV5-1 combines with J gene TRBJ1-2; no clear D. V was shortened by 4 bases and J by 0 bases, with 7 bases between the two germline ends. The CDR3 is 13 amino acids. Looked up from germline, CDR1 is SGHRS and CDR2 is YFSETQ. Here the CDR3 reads CASSLSPNYGYTF. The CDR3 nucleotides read TGCGCCAGCAGCCTTTCTCCTAACTATGGCTACACCTTC.